This T cell receptor beta chain was profiled in a study of blood T cell repertoires in COVID-19. Study overall: Samples came from the United States, Italy and Spain, spanning acute and convalescent COVID-19. Sources were T cells, B-cell-depleted T cells, or PBMCs; the material itself was cDNA or gDNA.

Only a few counts were recorded for this clone. In the authors' workflow: Counts of nucleated cells, estimated from reference gene primer amplification, were obtained. Generated by immunoSEQ multiplex PCR, the TCRdb table keeps only in-frame clones and is missing some. From that table come the V and J calls and clone size; the DNA was used to work out D and trimming. The data contain approximately 170,000 clones, roughly nine tenths of them seen just once; the ten biggest clones take up 7% to 8%. The germline CDR1 and CDR2 sequences are LNHDA and SQIVND (reference sequence). The J segment lost 5 bases and the V segment lost 4 bases, leaving 10 bases of the junction unmatched. The CDR3 sequence is 16 residues long.

The source of this sequence is a woman older than 75 in a cohort sampled during active or convalescent COVID-19. Sequenced input: peripheral blood. This chain connects TRBV19 to TRBJ1-3; 8 bases agree with TRBD1. CDR3 sequence (DNA): TGTGCCAGTAGTACACCCCGGGACAGGCGCCGAAACACCATATATTTT. Protein: CASSTPRDRRRNTIYF.